This T cell receptor beta chain originates from a study of control samples from healthy donors and cancer patients. Produced via immunoSEQ multiplex PCR; TCRdb's table is partial and in-frame only. This sample yields around 130,000 clones, of which around nine tenths are seen a single time; approximately 3.2% belongs to the top ten. Material: blood. The clonotype comes from a man between 50 and 59 years old in good health.

The CDR3 bases are TGCGCCAGCAGCTTGACGGGGGTGCTGTACGAGCAGTACTTC. Amino acid sequence: CASSLTGVLYEQYF. V gene TRBV5-1 combines with J gene TRBJ2-7, with TRBD2 as a possible D gene (6 bases). The CDR3 is 14 residues long. Trimming shortened V by 1 base and J by 4 bases, and 12 bases separated the two germline ends. Germline V gene sequence: CDR1 SGHRS, CDR2 YFSETQ.